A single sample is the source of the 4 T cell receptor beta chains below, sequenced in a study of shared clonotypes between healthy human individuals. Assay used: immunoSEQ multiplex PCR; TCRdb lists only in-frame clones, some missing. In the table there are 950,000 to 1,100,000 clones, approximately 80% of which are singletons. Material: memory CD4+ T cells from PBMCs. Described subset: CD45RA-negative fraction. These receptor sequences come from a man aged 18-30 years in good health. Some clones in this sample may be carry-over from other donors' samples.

CDR3 bases: TGTGCCAGCTGGAGTAACACTGAAGCTTTCTTT. Its protein product is CASWSNTEAFF. This sequence joins TRBV28 and TRBJ1-1; D is unclear. This CDR3 has 11 residues. Between the trimmed V and J ends, which lost 8 bases and 2 bases, there was a span of 6 bases. In germline, CDR1 is MDHEN, CDR2 SYDVKM.

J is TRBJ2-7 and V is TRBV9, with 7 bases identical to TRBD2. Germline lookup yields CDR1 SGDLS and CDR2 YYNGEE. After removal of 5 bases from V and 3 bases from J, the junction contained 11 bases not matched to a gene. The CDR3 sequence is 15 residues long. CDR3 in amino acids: CASSLRRESYYEQYF. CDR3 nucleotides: TGTGCCAGCAGTTTGAGGCGGGAGAGCTACTACGAGCAGTACTTC.

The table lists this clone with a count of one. The CDR3 protein is CASSPPGVQETQYF. The CDR3 nucleotides read TGTGCCAGCTCACCACCAGGGGTCCAAGAGACCCAGTACTTC. The chain joins TRBV18 to TRBJ2-5; D may be TRBD1 (5 bases). With 0 bases removed from V and 1 base from J, the gap between germline ends came to 6 bases. The V gene's germline CDR1 is KGHSH and CDR2 LQKENI. This CDR3 spans 14 amino acids.

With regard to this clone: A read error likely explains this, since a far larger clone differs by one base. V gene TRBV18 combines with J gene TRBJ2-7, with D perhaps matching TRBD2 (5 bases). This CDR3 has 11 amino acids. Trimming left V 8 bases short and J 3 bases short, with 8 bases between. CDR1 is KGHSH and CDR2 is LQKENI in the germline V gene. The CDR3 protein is CASRRDYEQYF. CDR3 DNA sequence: TGTGCCAGCCGCCGGGACTACGAGCAGTACTTC.